This T cell receptor beta chain derives from a study of blood T cell repertoires in COVID-19. Germline V lookup: CDR1 KGHDR, CDR2 SFDVKD. The CDR3 sequence is 14 residues long. Between the trimmed V and J ends, which lost 4 bases and 3 bases, there was a span of 6 bases. Some clones are missing from TCRdb's copy, which holds only in-frame ones; the method was immunoSEQ multiplex PCR. The table records about 99,000 clones, 84% of them present only once. Material: peripheral blood. This rearrangement joins TRBV24-1 to TRBJ2-6; D is undetermined. The receptor's source is a man aged 70-80 years with active or convalescent COVID-19. The CDR3 sequence is CATSDGYGANVLTF. CDR3 sequence (DNA): TGTGCCACCAGTGACGGGTATGGGGCCAACGTCCTGACTTTC.